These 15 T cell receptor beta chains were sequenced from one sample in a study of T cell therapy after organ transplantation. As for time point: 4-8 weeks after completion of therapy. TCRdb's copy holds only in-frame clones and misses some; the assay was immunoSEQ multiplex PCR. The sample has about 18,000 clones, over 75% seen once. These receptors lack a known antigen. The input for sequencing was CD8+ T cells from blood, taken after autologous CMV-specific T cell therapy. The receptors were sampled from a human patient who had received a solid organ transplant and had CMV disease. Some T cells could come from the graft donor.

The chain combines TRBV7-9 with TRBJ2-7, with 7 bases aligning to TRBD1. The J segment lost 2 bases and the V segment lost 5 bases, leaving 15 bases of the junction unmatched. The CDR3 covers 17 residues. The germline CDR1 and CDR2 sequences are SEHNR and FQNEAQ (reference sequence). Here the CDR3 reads CASSPRSDRPAPYEQYF. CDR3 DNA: TGTGCCAGCAGCCCCCGCTCGGACAGGCCCGCACCCTACGAGCAGTACTTC.

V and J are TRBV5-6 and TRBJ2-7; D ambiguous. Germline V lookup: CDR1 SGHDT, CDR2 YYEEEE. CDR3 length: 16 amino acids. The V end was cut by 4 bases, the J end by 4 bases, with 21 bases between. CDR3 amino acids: CASSGPGPRLPYEQYF. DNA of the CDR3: TGTGCCAGCAGCGGTCCCGGGCCAAGGTTGCCGTACGAGCAGTACTTC.

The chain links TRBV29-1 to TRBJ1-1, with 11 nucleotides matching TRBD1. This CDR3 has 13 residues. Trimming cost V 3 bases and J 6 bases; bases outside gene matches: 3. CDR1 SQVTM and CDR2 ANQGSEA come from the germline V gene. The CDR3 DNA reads TGCAGCGTTGAGGACAGGGGGCTGGCTGAAGCTTTCTTT. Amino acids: CSVEDRGLAEAFF.

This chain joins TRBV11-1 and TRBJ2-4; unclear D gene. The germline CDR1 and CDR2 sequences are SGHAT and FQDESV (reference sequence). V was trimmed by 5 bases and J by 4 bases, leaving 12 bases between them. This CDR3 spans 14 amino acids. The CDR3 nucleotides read TGTGCCAGCAGCGACGAAAGTGGGAAAAACATTCAGTACTTC. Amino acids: CASSDESGKNIQYF.

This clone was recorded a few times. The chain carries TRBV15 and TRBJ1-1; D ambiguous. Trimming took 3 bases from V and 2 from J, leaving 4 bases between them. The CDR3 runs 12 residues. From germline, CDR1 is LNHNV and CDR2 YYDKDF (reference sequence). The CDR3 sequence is CATSRLNTEAFF. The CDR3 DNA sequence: TGTGCCACCAGCAGGCTAAACACTGAAGCTTTCTTT.

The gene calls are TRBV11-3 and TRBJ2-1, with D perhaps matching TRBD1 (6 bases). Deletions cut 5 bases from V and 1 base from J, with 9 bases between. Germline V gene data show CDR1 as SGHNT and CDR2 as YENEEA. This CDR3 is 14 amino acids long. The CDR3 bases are TGTGCCAGCAGCCCAGGACAGTCCTACAATGAGCAGTTCTTC. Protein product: CASSPGQSYNEQFF.

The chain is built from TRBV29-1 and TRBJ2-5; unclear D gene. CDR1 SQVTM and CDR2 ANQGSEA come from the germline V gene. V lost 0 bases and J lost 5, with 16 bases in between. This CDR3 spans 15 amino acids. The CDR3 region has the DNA TGCAGCGTTGAAGACTACGAATACAGCATCGAGACCCAGTACTTC. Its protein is CSVEDYEYSIETQYF.

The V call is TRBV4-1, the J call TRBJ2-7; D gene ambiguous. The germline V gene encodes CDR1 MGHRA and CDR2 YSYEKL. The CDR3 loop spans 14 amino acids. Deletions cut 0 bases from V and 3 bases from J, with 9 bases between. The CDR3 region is CASSQDEKIYEQYF. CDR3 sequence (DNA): TGCGCCAGCAGCCAAGATGAGAAGATCTACGAGCAGTACTTC.

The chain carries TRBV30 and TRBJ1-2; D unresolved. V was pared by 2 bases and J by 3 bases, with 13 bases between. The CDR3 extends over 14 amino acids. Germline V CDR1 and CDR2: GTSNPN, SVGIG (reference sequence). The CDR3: CAWSSHGGYYGYTF. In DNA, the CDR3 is TGTGCCTGGAGTTCTCATGGTGGGTACTATGGCTACACCTTC.

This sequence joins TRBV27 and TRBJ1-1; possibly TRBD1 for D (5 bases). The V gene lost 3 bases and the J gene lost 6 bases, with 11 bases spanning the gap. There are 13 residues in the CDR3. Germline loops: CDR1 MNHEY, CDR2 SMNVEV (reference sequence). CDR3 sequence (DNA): TGTGCCAGCAGTTTCTCAGAGGGACCTGAAGCTTTCTTT. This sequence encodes CASSFSEGPEAFF.

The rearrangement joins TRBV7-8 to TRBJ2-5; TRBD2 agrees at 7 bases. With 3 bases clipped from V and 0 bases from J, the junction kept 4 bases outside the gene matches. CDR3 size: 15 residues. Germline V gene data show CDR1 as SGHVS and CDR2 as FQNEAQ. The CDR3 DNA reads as TGTGCCAGCAGCTTCGGGCGGGGGTACCAAGAGACCCAGTACTTC. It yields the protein CASSFGRGYQETQYF.

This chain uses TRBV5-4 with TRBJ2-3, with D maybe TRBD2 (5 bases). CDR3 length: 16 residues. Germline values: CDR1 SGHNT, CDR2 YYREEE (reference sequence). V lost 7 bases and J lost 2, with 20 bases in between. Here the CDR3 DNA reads TGTGCCAGCGGGAATAGCGATCGCCCTCCCACAGATACGCAGTATTTT. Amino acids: CASGNSDRPPTDTQYF.

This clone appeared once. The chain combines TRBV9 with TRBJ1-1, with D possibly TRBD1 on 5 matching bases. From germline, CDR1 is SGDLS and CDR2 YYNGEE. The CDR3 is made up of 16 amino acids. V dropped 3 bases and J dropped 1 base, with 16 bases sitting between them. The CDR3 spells CASSGPTPGANTEAFF. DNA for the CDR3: TGTGCCAGCAGCGGACCGACCCCCGGGGCGAACACTGAAGCTTTCTTT.

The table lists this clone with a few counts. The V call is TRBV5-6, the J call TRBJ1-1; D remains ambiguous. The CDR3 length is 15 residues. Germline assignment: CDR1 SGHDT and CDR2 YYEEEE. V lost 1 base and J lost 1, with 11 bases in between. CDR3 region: CASSLIGSTNTEAFF. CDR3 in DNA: TGTGCCAGCAGCTTGATCGGGAGTACGAACACTGAAGCTTTCTTT.

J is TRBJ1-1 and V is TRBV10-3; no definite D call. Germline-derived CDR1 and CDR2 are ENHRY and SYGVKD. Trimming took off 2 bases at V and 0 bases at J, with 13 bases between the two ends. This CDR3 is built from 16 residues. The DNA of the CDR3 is TGTGCCATCAGTGAGCGTCCCGAGACCTTGAACACTGAAGCTTTCTTT. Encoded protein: CAISERPETLNTEAFF.